The TCR beta chain under discussion was sequenced for a study of control samples from healthy donors and cancer patients. The V end lost 4 bases, the J end lost 1 base, and 8 bases lay between the germline ends. Germline V gene lookup returns CDR1 SGDLS and CDR2 YYNGEE. CDR3 size: 13 residues. Here immunoSEQ multiplex PCR was the method, and the copy in TCRdb shows in-frame clones only, minus some. Here the sample spans about 110,000 clones, just under 85% being singletons. The sequenced sample consisted of blood. This receptor was obtained from a man between 18 and 29 years old in good health. V gene TRBV9 combines with J gene TRBJ1-1; D might be TRBD1 (5 bases). CDR3 amino acids: CASSKGTNTEAFF. The CDR3 nucleotides read TGTGCCAGCAGCAAAGGGACGAACACTGAAGCTTTCTTT.